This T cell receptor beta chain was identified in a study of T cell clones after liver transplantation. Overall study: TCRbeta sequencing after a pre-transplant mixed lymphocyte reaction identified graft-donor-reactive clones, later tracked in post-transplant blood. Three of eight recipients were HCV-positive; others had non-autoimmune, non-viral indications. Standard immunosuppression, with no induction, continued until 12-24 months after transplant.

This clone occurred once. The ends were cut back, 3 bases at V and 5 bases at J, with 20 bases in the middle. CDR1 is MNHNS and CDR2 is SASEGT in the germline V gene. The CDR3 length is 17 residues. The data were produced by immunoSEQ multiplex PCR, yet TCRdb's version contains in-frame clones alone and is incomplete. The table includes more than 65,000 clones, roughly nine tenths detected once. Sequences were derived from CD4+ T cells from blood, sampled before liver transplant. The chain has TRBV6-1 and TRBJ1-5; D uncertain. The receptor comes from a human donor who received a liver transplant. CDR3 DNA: TGTGCCAGCAGTGATGGTAAAAGCTGGCAGGATTATCAGCCCCAGCATTTT. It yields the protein CASSDGKSWQDYQPQHF.